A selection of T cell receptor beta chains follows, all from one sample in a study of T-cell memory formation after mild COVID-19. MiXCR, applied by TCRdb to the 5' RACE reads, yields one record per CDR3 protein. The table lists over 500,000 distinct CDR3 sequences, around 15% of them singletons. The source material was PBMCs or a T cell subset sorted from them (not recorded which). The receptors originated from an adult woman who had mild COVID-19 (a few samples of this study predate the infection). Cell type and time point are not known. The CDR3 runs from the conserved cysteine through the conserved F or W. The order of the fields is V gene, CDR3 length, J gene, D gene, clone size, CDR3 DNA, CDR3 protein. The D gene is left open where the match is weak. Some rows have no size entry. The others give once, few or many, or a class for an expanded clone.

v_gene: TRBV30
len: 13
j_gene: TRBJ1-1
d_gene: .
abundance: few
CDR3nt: TGTGCCTGGAGTCCAGGGGTGAACACTGAAGCTTTCTTT
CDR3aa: CAWSPGVNTEAFF

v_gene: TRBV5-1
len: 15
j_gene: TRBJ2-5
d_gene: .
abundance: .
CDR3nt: TGCGCCAGCAGCTCCGACCCGGGCCCCCAAGAGACCCAGTACTTC
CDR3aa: CASSSDPGPQETQYF

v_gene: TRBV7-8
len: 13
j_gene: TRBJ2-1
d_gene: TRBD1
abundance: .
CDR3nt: TGTGCCAGCAGCTTTACAGGGGGCGGTGAGCAGTTCTTC
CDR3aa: CASSFTGGGEQFF

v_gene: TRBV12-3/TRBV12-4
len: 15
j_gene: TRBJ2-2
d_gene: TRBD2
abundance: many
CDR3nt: TGTGCCAGCAGCGCGGGACTATTCAACACCGGGGAGCTGTTTTTT
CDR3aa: CASSAGLFNTGELFF

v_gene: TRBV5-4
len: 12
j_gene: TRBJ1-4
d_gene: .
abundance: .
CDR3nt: TGTGCCAGCAGCTTGGCCACGGGAAAACTGTTTTTT
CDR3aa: CASSLATGKLFF

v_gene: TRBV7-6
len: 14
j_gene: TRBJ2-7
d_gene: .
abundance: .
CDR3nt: TGTGCCAGCAGCTTAGGAGGGGAGCTCTACGAGCAGTACTTC
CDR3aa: CASSLGGELYEQYF

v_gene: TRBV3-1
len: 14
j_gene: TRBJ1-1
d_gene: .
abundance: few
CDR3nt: TGTGCCAGCAGCCAATACTCTTGGGGCACTGAAGCTTTCTTT
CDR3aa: CASSQYSWGTEAFF

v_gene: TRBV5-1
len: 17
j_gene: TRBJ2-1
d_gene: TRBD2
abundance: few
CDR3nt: TGCGCCAGCAGCCCGTTCTCGTTAGCGGGGGCCTACAATGAGCAGTTCTTC
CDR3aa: CASSPFSLAGAYNEQFF

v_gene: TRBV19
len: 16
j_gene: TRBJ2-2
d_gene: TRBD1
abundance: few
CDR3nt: TGTGCCAGTAGTATCGTCACCTACAGGGGATCCGGGGAGCTGTTTTTT
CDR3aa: CASSIVTYRGSGELFF

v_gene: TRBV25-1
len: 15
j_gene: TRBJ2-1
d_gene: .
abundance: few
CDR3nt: TGTGCCAGCAGGGGGAGCAGGGGAAGGGGGAATGAGCAGTTCTTC
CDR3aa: CASRGSRGRGNEQFF

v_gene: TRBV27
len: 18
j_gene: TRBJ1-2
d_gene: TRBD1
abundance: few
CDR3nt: TGTGCCAGCAGTTTATCCTATCGCCGGGACAGGGGTAACTATGGCTACACCTTC
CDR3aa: CASSLSYRRDRGNYGYTF

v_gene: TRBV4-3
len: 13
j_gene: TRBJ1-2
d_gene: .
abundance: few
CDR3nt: TGCGCCAGCAGACCGGACGTACATCATGGCTACACCTTC
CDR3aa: CASRPDVHHGYTF

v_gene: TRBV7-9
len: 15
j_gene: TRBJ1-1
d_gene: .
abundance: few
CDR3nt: TGTGCCAGCAGCTCCCCACAGGGTCCGAACACTGAAGCTTTCTTT
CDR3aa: CASSSPQGPNTEAFF

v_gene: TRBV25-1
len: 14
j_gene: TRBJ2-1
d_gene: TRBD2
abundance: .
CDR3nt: TGTGCCAGCAGACCGGGACTATCTCCCAATGAGCAGTTCTTC
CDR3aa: CASRPGLSPNEQFF

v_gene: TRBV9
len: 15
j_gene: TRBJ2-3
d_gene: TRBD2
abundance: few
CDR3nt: TGTGCCAGCAGCGTAGCAGCGGGGGGTGCAGATACGCAGTATTTT
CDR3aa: CASSVAAGGADTQYF

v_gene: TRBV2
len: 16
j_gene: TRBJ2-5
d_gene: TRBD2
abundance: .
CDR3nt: TGTGCCAGCAGCGCTATCTATAGCGGGGTAGGAGAGACCCAGTACTTC
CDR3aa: CASSAIYSGVGETQYF

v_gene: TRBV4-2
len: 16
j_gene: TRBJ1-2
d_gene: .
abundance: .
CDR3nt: TGTGCCAGCAGCCAAGATAGGAACAGCTGGGGCTATGGCTACACCTTC
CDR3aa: CASSQDRNSWGYGYTF

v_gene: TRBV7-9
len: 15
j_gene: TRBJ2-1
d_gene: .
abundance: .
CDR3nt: TGTGCCAGCGCGAGAGGGGGGAACGGCTACAATGAGCAGTTCTTC
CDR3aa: CASARGGNGYNEQFF

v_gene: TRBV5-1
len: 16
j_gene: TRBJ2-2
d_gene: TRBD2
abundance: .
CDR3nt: TGCGCCAGCAGCCCCCGCCTAGCGGGGGGGCCCGGGGAGCTGTTTTTT
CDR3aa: CASSPRLAGGPGELFF

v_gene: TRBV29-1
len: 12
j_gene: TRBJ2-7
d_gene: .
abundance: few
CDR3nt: TGCAGCGTTGATACCAATTCCTACGAGCAGTACTTC
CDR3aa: CSVDTNSYEQYF

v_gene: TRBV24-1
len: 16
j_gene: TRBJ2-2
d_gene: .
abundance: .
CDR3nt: TGTGCCACCAGTTTAATTTCGGGGGTCGACACCGGGGAGCTGTTTTTT
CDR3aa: CATSLISGVDTGELFF

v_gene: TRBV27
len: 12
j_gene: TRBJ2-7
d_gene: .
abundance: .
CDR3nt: TGTGCCACAAAGGACTATGCCTACGAGCAGTACTTC
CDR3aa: CATKDYAYEQYF

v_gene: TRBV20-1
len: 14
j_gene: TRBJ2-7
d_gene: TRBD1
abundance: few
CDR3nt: TGCAGTGCTGAGACGGGACAGGCGCTCTACGAGCAGTACTTC
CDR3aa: CSAETGQALYEQYF

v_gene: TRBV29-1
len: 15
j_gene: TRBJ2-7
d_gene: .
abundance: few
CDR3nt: TGCAGCGTTGAAGAGGGCGGGGCAGGGTTAGGCGAGCAGTACTTC
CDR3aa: CSVEEGGAGLGEQYF

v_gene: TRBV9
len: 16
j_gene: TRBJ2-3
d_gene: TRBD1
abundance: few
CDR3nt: TGTGCCAGCAGCCTGGGACAGGCCCCTTACACAGATACGCAGTATTTT
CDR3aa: CASSLGQAPYTDTQYF

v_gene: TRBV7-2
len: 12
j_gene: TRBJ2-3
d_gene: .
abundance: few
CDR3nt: TGTGCCAGCAGCCCTTGGTCAGATACGCAGTATTTT
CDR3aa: CASSPWSDTQYF

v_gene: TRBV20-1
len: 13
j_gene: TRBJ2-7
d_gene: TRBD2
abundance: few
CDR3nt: TGCAGTGCTTGGGACGGGGGGACCTACGAGCAGTACTTC
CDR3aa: CSAWDGGTYEQYF

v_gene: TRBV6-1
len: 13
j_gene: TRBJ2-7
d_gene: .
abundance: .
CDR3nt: TGTGCCAGCAGTGATGAGTTCTCCTACGAGCAGTACTTC
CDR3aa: CASSDEFSYEQYF

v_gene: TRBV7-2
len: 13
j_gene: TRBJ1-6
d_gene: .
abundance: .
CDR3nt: TGTGCCAGCAGCTTAGCGACACTGTCACCCCTCCACTTT
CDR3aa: CASSLATLSPLHF

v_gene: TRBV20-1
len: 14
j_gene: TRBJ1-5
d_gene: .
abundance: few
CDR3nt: TGCAGTGCTAGGGCAACGATTAGCAATCAGCCCCAGCATTTT
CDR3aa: CSARATISNQPQHF

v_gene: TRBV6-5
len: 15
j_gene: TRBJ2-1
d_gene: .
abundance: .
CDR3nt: TGTGCCAGCAGTTCCCCCGGGATTAGCAACAATGAGCAGTTCTTC
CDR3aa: CASSSPGISNNEQFF

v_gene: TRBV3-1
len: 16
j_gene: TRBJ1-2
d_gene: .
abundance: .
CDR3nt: TGTGCCAGCAGCCAAGAAGGAGTGGACAGAGGCTATGGCTACACCTTC
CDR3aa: CASSQEGVDRGYGYTF

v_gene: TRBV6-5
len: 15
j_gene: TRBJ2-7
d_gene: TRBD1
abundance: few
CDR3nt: TGTGCCAGTCTCAAGGGCAGGGGGCGCGTCTACGAGCAGTACTTC
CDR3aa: CASLKGRGRVYEQYF

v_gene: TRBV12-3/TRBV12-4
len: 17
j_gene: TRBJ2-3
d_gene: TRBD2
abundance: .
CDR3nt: TGTGCCAGCAGCCCCTTGGCAGTGGCGGGGGGGCCAGATACGCAGTATTTT
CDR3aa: CASSPLAVAGGPDTQYF

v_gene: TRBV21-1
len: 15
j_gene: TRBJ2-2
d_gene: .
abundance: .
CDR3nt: TGTGCCAGCAGCACTTCGGGGGGAAACACCGGGGAGCTGTTTTTT
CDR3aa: CASSTSGGNTGELFF

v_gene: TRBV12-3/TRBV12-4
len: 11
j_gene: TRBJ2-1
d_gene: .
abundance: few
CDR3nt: TGTGCCAACCCGAACCGCCCACCCGGGTTCTTC
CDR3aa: CANPNRPPGFF

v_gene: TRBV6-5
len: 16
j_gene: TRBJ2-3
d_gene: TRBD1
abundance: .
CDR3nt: TGTGCCAGCACCAAAAGTCCTACAGGGGGCCCAGATACGCAGTATTTT
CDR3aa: CASTKSPTGGPDTQYF

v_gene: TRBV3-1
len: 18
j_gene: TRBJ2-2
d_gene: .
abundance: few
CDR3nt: TGTGCCAGCAGCCAGCTGTGGGGCTCCACTATTAACACCGGGGAGCTGTTTTTT
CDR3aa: CASSQLWGSTINTGELFF

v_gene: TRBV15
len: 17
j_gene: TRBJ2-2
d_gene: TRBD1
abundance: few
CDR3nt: TGTGCCACCAGCAGAGATAAGGGGAACAGGGGTGGCGGGGAGCTGTTTTTT
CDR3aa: CATSRDKGNRGGGELFF

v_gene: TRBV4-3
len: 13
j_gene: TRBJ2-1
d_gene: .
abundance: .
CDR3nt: TGCGCCAGCAGCCAAGGTTTTGGATTTGAGCAGTTCTTC
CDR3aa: CASSQGFGFEQFF

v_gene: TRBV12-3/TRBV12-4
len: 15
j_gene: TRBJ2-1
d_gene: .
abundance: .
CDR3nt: TGTGCCAGCAGTTTACCCGGGTATGGAATCAATGAGCAGTTCTTC
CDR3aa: CASSLPGYGINEQFF

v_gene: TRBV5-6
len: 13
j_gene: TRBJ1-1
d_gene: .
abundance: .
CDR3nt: TGTGCCAGCAGTTCACGTTGGGGCACTGAAGCTTTCTTT
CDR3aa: CASSSRWGTEAFF

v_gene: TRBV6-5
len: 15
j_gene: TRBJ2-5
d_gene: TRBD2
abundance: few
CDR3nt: TGTGCCAGCAGTTTCCACGACGGGAGGGGGGAGACCCAGTACTTC
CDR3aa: CASSFHDGRGETQYF

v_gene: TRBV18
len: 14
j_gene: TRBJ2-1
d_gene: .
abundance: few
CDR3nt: TGTGCCAGCTCACCACCCCCCGGTGGCGATGAGCAGTTCTTC
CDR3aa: CASSPPPGGDEQFF

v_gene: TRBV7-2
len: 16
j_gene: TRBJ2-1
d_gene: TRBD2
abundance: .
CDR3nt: TGTGCCAGCAGCCCACAGCGGGGTAGCTCCTACAATGAGCAGTTCTTC
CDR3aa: CASSPQRGSSYNEQFF

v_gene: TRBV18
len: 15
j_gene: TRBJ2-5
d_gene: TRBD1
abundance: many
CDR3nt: TGTGCCAGCTCACCAAGGACAGGGGGCGAAGAGACCCAGTACTTC
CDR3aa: CASSPRTGGEETQYF